This T cell receptor (beta chain) was profiled in a study of cytomegalovirus exposure and HLA in healthy donors. Turning to the study itself: The Caucasian-associated ancestry cluster contained roughly four fifths of the approximately 420 genotyped donors. Study-wide points: An analysis done earlier found most TCR beta V segments productive about 87% or about 30% of the time. Looking again later, the authors saw that most CMV-associated TCR beta chains seemed HLA-restricted. Later examination showed HLA-associated TCR beta chains had greater clonal expansion than equally common others.

The PCR used 60 Vbeta and 13 Jbeta primers. Data came from immunoSEQ multiplex PCR; TCRdb stores just in-frame clones and leaves some out. This sample carries roughly 110,000 clones, 70% to 80% of them seen once, and the ten largest clones take more than 3%. Trimming shortened V by 3 bases and J by 5 bases, and 8 bases separated the two germline ends. This CDR3 contains 13 residues. Germline V CDR1 and CDR2: SGHNT, YYREEE (reference sequence). Notes on this clone: Its antigen is as yet unknown.

Sequencing was done on a sample of PBMCs. The chain joins TRBV5-4 to TRBJ2-2; D might be TRBD2 (6 bases). The receptor's source is a man in his 60s in good health and CMV-seronegative. This CDR3 reads CASSWDLTGELFF. CDR3 nucleotide sequence: TGTGCCAGCAGCTGGGACTTGACCGGGGAGCTGTTTTTT.